The rows below give T cell receptor beta chains drawn from one sample of a study of T-cell reconstitution after alpha-beta-depleted transplantation in children. TCRdb called the PCR reads again in MiXCR, with one record for every CDR3 protein. This table holds about 870,000 distinct CDR3 sequences, approximately 15% found once. The sequencing used PBMCs, mostly from graft donor cells, collected 360 days after TCRalphabeta/CD19-depleted stem cell transplant. These receptors were obtained from a male patient younger than 18 who had a stem cell transplant for acute lymphoblastic leukemia, so the T cells may come from the graft donor. CDR3s include the opening cysteine and the closing phenylalanine or tryptophan. A D gene is named only where the DNA matches it firmly. Some rows have no size entry. The others give once, few or many, or a class for an expanded clone.

TRBJ1-1 | NA | NA | TRBV24-1 | CATSDAGVGDTEAFF | TGTGCCACCAGTGATGCAGGGGTCGGGGACACTGAAGCTTTCTTT
TRBJ1-1 | NA | NA | TRBV4-1 | CASSRQQGGDTEAFF | TGCGCCAGCAGCCGCCAACAGGGAGGGGACACTGAAGCTTTCTTT
TRBJ2-7 | NA | many | TRBV20-1 | CSALRAPDIYEQYF | TGCAGTGCTCTCCGGGCTCCAGACATTTACGAGCAGTACTTC
TRBJ2-1 | NA | NA | TRBV5-1 | CASSSQGIFRNEQFF | TGCGCCAGCAGCAGTCAGGGGATCTTCCGCAATGAGCAGTTCTTC
TRBJ2-3 | NA | many | TRBV10-2 | CASSESSYTQYF | TGCGCCAGCAGTGAGTCTTCCTATACGCAGTATTTT
TRBJ2-2 | NA | NA | TRBV4-1 | CASSQEGGGSRELFF | TGCGCCAGCAGCCAAGAAGGGGGGGGGAGCCGGGAGCTGTTTTTT
TRBJ1-5 | NA | NA | TRBV20-1 | CSARWALGGRGQPQHF | TGCAGTGCTAGGTGGGCTCTCGGGGGTCGGGGTCAGCCCCAGCATTTT
TRBJ2-3 | TRBD1 | NA | TRBV12-3/TRBV12-4 | CASSFDLGTGGTDTQYF | TGTGCCAGCAGTTTCGATTTGGGGACAGGGGGCACAGATACGCAGTATTTT
TRBJ2-2 | NA | NA | TRBV5-1 | CASWADPSNTGELFF | TGCGCCAGCTGGGCCGACCCCTCGAACACCGGGGAGCTGTTTTTT
TRBJ2-1 | TRBD2 | NA | TRBV12-3/TRBV12-4 | CASSGSGSPMYNEQFF | TGTGCCAGCAGCGGTAGCGGGAGCCCGATGTACAATGAGCAGTTCTTC
TRBJ2-7 | TRBD2 | NA | TRBV5-1 | CASSWTSGMSTYEQYF | TGCGCCAGCAGCTGGACTAGCGGGATGAGCACCTACGAGCAGTACTTC
TRBJ2-3 | TRBD2 | NA | TRBV5-1 | CASSSPRPSGGNSDTQYF | TGCGCCAGCAGCTCCCCAAGACCTAGCGGGGGCAACTCAGATACGCAGTATTTT
TRBJ1-1 | TRBD1 | NA | TRBV20-1 | CSAATGGARNTEAFF | TGCAGTGCTGCTACAGGGGGCGCAAGGAACACTGAAGCTTTCTTT
TRBJ2-5 | NA | NA | TRBV6-1 | CASTSISPGETQYF | TGTGCCAGCACCTCGATTAGCCCTGGGGAGACCCAGTACTTC
TRBJ2-1 | TRBD2 | NA | TRBV29-1 | CSAEPGLAGGGVAYNEQFF | TGCAGCGCAGAGCCTGGACTAGCGGGAGGGGGGGTTGCCTACAATGAGCAGTTCTTC
TRBJ2-7 | TRBD1 | NA | TRBV25-1 | CASSESWTGPNEQYF | TGTGCCAGCAGTGAATCGTGGACAGGGCCCAACGAGCAGTACTTC
TRBJ2-2 | NA | NA | TRBV7-7 | CASSPQGSRTGELFF | TGTGCCAGCAGCCCTCAGGGGTCGCGCACCGGGGAGCTGTTTTTT
TRBJ2-5 | NA | many | TRBV5-5 | CASSRWRGQETQYF | TGTGCCAGCAGCCGATGGAGAGGCCAAGAGACCCAGTACTTC
TRBJ2-5 | NA | NA | TRBV25-1 | CASSEYRRGHTQETQYF | TGTGCCAGCAGTGAATACCGTAGGGGACACACCCAAGAGACCCAGTACTTC
TRBJ2-1 | NA | NA | TRBV19 | CASDQGGRFNEQFF | TGTGCCAGTGACCAAGGAGGACGGTTCAATGAGCAGTTCTTC
TRBJ2-2 | TRBD1 | few | TRBV29-1 | CSVTGTVPGELFF | TGCAGCGTGACCGGGACAGTTCCCGGGGAGCTGTTTTTT
TRBJ2-5 | TRBD2 | few | TRBV5-1 | CASSEPGLGETQYF | TGCGCCAGCAGCGAACCGGGACTAGGAGAGACCCAGTACTTC
TRBJ2-2 | NA | NA | TRBV11-2 | CASSAYRVKTGELFF | TGTGCCAGCAGCGCCTACAGGGTGAAGACCGGGGAGCTGTTTTTT
TRBJ2-5 | NA | NA | TRBV7-9 | CASSLVRAGETQYF | TGTGCCAGCAGCTTAGTCAGGGCTGGCGAGACCCAGTACTTC
TRBJ1-1 | NA | few | TRBV20-1 | CSANRRPDYTEAFF | TGCAGTGCTAACCGGCGACCGGATTATACTGAAGCTTTCTTT